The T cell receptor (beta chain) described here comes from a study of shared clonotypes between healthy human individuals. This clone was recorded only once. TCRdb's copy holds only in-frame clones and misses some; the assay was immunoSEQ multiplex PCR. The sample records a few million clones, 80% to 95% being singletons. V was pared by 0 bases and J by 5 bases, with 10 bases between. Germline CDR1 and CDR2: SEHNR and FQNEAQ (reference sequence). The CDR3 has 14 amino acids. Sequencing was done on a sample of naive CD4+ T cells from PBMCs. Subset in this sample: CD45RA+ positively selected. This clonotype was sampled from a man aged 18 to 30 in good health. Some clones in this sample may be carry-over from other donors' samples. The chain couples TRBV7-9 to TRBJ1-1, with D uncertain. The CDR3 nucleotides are TGTGCCAGCAGCTTAGCCAAAGGTTGGACTGAAGCTTTCTTT. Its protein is CASSLAKGWTEAFF.